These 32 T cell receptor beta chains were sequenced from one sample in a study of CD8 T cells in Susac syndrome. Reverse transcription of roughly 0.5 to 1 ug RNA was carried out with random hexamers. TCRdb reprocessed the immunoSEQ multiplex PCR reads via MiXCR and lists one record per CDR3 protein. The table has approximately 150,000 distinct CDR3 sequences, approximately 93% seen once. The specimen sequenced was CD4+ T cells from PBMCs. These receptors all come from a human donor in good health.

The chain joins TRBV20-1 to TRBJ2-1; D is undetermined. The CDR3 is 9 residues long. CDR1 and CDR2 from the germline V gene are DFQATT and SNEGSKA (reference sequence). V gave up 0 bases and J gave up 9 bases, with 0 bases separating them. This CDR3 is CSARDEQFF. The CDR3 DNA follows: TGCAGTGCTAGAGATGAGCAGTTCTTC.

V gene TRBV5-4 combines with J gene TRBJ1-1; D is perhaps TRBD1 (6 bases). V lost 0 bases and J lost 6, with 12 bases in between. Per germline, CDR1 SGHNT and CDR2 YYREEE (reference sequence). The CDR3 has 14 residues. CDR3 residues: CASSLAGVLAEAFF. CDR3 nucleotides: TGTGCCAGCAGCTTGGCAGGGGTTTTGGCTGAAGCTTTCTTT.

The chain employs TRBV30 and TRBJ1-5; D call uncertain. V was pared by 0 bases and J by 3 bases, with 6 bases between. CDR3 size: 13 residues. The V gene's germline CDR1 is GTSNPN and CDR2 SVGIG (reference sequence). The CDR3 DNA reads TGTGCCTGGAGTGTACAGCTCAATCAGCCCCAGCATTTT. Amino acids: CAWSVQLNQPQHF. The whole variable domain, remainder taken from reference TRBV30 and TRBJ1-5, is SQTIHQWPATLVQPVGSPLSLECTVEGTSNPNLYWYRQAAGRGLQLLFYSVGIGQISSEVPQNLSASRPQDRQFILSSKKLLLSDSGFYLCAWSVQLNQPQHFGDGTRLSIL.

Here the CDR3 reads CATSDGSSYNEQFF. The CDR3 bases are TGTGCCACCAGTGATGGGAGTTCCTACAATGAGCAGTTCTTC. V gene TRBV24-1 combines with J gene TRBJ2-1; a possible D gene is TRBD2 (5 bases). V was cut by 3 bases and J by 1 base, with 6 bases left in between. From germline, CDR1 is KGHDR and CDR2 SFDVKD. The CDR3 totals 14 residues.

CDR3 DNA sequence: TGTGCCAGCAGTGTAGTTTTGGGTCAGGGGCCGGGATCTGGGGCCAACGTCCTGACTTTC. Protein product: CASSVVLGQGPGSGANVLTF. The chain carries TRBV6-1 and TRBJ2-6; D perhaps matches TRBD1 (6 bases). Per germline, CDR1 MNHNS and CDR2 SASEGT. The V end lost 4 bases, the J end lost 1 base, and 23 bases lay between the germline ends. The CDR3 loop spans 20 amino acids.

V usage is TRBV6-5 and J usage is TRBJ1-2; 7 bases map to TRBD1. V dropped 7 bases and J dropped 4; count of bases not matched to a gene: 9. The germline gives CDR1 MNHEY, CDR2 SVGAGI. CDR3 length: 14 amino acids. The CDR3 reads CASNRQGLRYGYTF. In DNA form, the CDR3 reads TGTGCCAGCAACCGACAGGGTTTGCGCTATGGCTACACCTTC.

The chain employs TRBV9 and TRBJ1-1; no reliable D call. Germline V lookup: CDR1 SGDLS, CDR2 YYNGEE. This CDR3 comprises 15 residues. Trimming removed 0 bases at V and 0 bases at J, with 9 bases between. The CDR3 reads CASSVDPIMNTEAFF. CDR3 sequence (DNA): TGTGCCAGCAGCGTAGATCCTATAATGAACACTGAAGCTTTCTTT.

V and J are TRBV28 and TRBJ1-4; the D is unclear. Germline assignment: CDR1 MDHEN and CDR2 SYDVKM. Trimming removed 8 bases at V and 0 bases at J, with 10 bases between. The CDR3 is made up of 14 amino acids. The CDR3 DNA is TGTGCCAGCGGTAGAGGAGCAACTAATGAAAAACTGTTTTTT. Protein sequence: CASGRGATNEKLFF.

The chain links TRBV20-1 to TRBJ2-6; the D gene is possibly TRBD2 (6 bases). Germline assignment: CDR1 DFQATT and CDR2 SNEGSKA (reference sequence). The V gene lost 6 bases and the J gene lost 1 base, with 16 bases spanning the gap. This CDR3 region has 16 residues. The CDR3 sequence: CSANPWGESGANVLTF. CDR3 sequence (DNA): TGCAGTGCCAACCCCTGGGGGGAATCTGGGGCCAACGTCCTGACTTTC.

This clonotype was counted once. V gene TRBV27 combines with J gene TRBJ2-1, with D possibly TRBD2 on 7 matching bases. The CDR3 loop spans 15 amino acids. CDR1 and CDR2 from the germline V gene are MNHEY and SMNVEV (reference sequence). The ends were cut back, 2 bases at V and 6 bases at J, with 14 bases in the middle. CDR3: CASSLGGARSNEQFF. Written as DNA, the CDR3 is TGTGCCAGCAGTTTAGGGGGGGCTAGAAGCAATGAGCAGTTCTTC.

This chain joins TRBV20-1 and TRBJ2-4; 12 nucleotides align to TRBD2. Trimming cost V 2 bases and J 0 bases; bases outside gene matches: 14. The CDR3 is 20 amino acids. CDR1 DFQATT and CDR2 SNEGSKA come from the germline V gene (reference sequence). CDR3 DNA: TGCAGTGCTAGATTGGGTCGTCGGCTAGCGGGAGGGCTAGCCAAAAACATTCAGTACTTC. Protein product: CSARLGRRLAGGLAKNIQYF.

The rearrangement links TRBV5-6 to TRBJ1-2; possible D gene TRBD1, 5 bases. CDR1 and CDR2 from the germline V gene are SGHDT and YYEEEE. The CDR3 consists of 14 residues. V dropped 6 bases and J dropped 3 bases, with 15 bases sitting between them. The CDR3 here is CASIPSGRDYGYTF. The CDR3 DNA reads TGTGCCAGCATCCCGTCAGGGCGCGACTATGGCTACACCTTC.

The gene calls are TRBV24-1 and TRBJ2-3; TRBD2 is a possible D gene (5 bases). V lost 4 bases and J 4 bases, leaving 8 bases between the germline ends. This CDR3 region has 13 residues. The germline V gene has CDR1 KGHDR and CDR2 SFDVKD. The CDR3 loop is CATSEEVADTQYF. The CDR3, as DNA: TGTGCCACCAGTGAGGAGGTAGCAGATACGCAGTATTTT.

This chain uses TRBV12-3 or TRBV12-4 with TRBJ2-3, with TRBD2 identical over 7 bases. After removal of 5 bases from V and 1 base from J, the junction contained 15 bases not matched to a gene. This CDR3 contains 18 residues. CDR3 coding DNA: TGTGCCAGCAGTGACGGGGGAGCGGGAATAGGGCGCACAGATACGCAGTATTTT. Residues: CASSDGGAGIGRTDTQYF.

This CDR3 is CASRGDRILGYTF. CDR3 sequence (DNA): TGTGCCAGCAGAGGGGACAGGATCTTGGGCTACACCTTC. The chain carries TRBV6-2 or TRBV6-3 and TRBJ1-2, with TRBD1 matching 8 bases. The trim removed 6 bases at V and 8 bases at J, leaving 8 bases unmatched. This CDR3 region has 13 residues. The germline V gene has CDR1 MNHEY and CDR2 SVGEGT.

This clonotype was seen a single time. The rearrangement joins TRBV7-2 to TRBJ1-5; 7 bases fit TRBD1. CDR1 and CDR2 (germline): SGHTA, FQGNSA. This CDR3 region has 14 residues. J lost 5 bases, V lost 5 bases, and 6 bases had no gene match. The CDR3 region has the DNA TGTGCCAGCAGCCTACCGGGACAGTATCAGCCCCAGCATTTT. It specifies CASSLPGQYQPQHF.

CDR3 DNA: TGTGCCAGCGGGGCGGTTATGAACACTGAAGCTTTCTTT. It translates to CASGAVMNTEAFF. The rearrangement joins TRBV2 to TRBJ1-1; D is possibly TRBD1 (5 bases). V dropped 8 bases and J dropped 0 bases, with 10 bases sitting between them. Germline CDR1 reads SNHLY; CDR2 reads FYNNEI. The CDR3 spans 13 residues. The entire variable domain, with the rest obtained from reference TRBV2 and TRBJ1-1, is as follows: EPEVTQTPSHQVTQMGQEVILRCVPISNHLYFYWYRQILGQKVEFLVSFYNNEISEKSEIFDDQFSVERPDGSNFTLKIRSTKLEDSAMYFCASGAVMNTEAFFGQGTRLTVV.

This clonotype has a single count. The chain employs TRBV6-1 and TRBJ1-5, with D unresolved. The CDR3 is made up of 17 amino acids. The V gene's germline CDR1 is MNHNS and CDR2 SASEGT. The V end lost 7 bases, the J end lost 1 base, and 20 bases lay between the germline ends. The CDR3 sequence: CASNGIGGLRSNQPQHF. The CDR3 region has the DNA TGTGCCAGCAACGGAATCGGTGGGCTGAGGAGCAATCAGCCCCAGCATTTT.

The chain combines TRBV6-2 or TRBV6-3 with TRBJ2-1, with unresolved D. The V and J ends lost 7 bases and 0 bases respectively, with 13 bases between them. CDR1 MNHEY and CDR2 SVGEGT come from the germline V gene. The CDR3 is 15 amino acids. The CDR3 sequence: CASKFATSSYNEQFF. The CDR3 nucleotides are TGTGCCAGCAAGTTTGCCACAAGCTCCTACAATGAGCAGTTCTTC.

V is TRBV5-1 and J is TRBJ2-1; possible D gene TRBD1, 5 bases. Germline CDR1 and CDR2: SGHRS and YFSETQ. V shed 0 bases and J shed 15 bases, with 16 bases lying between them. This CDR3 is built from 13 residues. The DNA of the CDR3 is TGCGCCAGCAGCTTGGAAGGGGTAGCCTTCTGGTTCTTC. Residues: CASSLEGVAFWFF.

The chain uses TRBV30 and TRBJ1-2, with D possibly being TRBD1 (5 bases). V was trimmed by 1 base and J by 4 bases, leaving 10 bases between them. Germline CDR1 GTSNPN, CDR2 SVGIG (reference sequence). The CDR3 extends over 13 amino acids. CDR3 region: CAWSDGAVYGYTF. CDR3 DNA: TGTGCCTGGAGTGACGGGGCCGTCTATGGCTACACCTTC.

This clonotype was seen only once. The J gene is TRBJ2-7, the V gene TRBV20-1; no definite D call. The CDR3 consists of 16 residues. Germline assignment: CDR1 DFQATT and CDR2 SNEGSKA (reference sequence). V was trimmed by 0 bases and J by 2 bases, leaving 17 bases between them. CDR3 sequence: CSARDVPEGVAYEQYF. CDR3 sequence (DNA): TGCAGTGCTAGAGATGTCCCCGAAGGTGTAGCCTACGAGCAGTACTTC.

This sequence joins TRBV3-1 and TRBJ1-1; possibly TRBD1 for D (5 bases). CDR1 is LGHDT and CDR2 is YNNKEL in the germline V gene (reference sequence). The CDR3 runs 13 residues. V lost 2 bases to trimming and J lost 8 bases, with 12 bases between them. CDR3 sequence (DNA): TGTGCCAGCAGCCAAAAAGGGGTGGGCGAAGCTTTCTTT. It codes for CASSQKGVGEAFF.

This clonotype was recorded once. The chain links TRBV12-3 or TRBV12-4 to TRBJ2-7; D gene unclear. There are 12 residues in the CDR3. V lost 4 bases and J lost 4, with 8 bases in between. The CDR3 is CASSSVLYEQYF. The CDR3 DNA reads TGTGCCAGCAGTTCAGTCCTTTACGAGCAGTACTTC.

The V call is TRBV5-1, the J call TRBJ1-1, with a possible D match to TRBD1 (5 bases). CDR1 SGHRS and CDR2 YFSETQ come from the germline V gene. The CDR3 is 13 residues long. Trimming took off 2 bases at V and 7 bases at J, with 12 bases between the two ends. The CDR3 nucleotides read TGCGCCAGCAGCTTATTTCAGGGTGGTGAAGCTTTCTTT. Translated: CASSLFQGGEAFF.

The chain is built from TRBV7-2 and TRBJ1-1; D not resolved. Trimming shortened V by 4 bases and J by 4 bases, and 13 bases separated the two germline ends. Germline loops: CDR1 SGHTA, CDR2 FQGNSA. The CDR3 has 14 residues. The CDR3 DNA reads TGTGCCAGCAGCTCTACCCCCGCCCCCACTGAAGCTTTCTTT. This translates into CASSSTPAPTEAFF.

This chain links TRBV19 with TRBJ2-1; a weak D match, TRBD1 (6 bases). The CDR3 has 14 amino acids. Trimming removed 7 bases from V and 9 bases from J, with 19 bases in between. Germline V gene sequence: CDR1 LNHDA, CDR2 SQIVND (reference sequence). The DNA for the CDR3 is TGTGCCAGTACCCCAGGGCAGGGGATGAGTGAGCAGTTCTTC. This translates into CASTPGQGMSEQFF.

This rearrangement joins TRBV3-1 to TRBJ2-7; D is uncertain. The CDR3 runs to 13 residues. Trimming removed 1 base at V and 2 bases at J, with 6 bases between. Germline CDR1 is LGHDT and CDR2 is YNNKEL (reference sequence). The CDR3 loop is CASSQGNTYEQYF. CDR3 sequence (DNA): TGTGCCAGCAGCCAAGGCAACACCTACGAGCAGTACTTC.

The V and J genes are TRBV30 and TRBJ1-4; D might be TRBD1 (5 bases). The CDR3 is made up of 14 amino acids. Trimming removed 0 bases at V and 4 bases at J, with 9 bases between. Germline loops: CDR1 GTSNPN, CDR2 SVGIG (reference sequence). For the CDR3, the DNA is TGTGCCTGGAGTGTCCGGGACCTTAATGAAAAACTGTTTTTT. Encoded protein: CAWSVRDLNEKLFF.

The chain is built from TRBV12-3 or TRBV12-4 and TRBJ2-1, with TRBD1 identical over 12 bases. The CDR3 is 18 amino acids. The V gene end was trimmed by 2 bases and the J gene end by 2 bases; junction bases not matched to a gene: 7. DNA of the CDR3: TGTGCCAGCAGTTTATTACCGGGACAGGGGGCAACCTACAATGAGCAGTTCTTC. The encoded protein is CASSLLPGQGATYNEQFF.

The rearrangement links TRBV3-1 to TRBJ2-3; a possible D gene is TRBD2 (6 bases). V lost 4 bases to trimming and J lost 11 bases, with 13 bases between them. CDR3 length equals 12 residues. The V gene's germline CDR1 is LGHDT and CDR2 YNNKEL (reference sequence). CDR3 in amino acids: CASSRREQWQYF. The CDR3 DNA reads TGTGCCAGCAGCCGTCGGGAGCAGTGGCAGTATTTT.

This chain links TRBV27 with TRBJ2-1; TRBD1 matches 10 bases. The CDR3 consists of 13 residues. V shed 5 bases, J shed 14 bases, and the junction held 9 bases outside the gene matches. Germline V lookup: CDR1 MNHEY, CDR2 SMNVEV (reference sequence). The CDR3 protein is CASSPLAGTGEFF. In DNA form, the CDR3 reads TGTGCCAGCAGTCCCCTGGCCGGGACAGGGGAGTTCTTC.